This T cell receptor (beta chain) was captured in a study of sequential checkpoint blockade in melanoma. Looking at the study overall: Each arm's sequence ended with maintenance nivolumab.

Described treatment: randomized to nivolumab then ipilimumab (arm A) or the reverse (arm B). No patient had prior DNA-damaging chemotherapy. Sorted cells were live CD3+CD8+, lacking CD19 and CD56, from PBMCs. The protocol was immunoSEQ multiplex PCR, while the TCRdb copy is restricted to in-frame clones and leaves out a portion. The table lists 15,000 to 20,000 clones, 56% of them singletons, with roughly 18% in the top ten. The CDR3 is 12 amino acids. Trimming stripped 4 bases from V and 9 bases from J, with 11 bases between. From germline, CDR1 is SGDLS and CDR2 YYNGEE. The receptor was isolated from a human donor with melanoma. The rearrangement joins TRBV9 to TRBJ2-1; D is uncertain. Sequenced here: CD8+ T cells sorted from blood (inferred from file names), sampled from a patient given nivolumab and ipilimumab in sequence. CDR3 protein: CASSTRLSEQFF. CDR3 DNA sequence: TGTGCCAGCAGCACCAGACTGTCTGAGCAGTTCTTC.